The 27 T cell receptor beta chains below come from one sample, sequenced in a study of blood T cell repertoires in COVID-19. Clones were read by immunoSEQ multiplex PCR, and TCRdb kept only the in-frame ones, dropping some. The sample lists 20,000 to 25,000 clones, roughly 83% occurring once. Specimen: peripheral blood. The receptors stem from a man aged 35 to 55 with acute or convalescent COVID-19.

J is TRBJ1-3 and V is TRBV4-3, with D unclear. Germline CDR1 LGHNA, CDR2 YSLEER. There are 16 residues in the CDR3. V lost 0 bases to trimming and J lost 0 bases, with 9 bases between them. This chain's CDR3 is CASSQDFRNSGNTIYF. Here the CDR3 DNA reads TGCGCCAGCAGCCAAGATTTTAGAAACTCTGGAAACACCATATATTTT.

CDR3 amino acids: CASSLETGTAQETQYF. The CDR3 DNA follows: TGTGCCAGCAGCTTAGAAACCGGGACTGCCCAAGAGACCCAGTACTTC. This chain joins TRBV11-1 and TRBJ2-5, with D tentatively TRBD2 (6 bases). The CDR3 has 16 amino acids. With 1 base removed from V and 1 base from J, the gap between germline ends came to 13 bases. CDR1 and CDR2 from the germline V gene are SGHAT and FQDESV (reference sequence).

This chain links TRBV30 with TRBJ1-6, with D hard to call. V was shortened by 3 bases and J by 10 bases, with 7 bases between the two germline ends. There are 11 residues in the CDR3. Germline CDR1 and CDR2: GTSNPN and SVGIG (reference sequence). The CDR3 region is CAWREESPLHF. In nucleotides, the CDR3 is TGTGCCTGGAGGGAGGAGTCACCCCTCCACTTT.

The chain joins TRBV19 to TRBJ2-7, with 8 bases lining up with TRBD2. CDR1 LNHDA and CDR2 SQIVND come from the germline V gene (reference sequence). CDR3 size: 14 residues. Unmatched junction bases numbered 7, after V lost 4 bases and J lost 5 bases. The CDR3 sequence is CASSTSGSPHEQYF. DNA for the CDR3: TGTGCCAGTAGTACAAGCGGGAGTCCCCACGAGCAGTACTTC.

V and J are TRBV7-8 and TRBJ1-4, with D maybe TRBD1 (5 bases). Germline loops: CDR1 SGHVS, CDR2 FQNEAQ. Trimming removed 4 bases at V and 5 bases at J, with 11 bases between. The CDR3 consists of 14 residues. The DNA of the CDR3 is TGTGCCAGCAGCTCCGGGACTCTCAATGAAAAACTGTTTTTT. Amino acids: CASSSGTLNEKLFF.

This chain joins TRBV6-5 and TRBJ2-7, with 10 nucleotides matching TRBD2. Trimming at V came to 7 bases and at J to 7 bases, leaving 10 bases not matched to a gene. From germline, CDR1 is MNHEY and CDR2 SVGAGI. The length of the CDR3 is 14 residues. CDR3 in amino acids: CASTGLAGVSEQYF. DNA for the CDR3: TGTGCCAGCACCGGGCTAGCGGGAGTCTCAGAGCAGTACTTC.

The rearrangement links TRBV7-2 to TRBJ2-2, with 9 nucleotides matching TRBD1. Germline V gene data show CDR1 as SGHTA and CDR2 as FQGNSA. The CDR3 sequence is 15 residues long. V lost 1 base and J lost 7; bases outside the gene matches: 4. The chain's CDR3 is CASSLDRGRNGELFF. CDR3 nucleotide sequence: TGTGCCAGCAGCTTAGACAGGGGGCGAAACGGGGAGCTGTTTTTT.

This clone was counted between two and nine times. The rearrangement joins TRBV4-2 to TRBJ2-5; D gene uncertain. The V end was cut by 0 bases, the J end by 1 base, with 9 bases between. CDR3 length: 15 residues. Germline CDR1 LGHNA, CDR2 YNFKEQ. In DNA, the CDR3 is TGTGCCAGCAGCCAAGACAGGATGACCCAAGAGACCCAGTACTTC. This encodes CASSQDRMTQETQYF.

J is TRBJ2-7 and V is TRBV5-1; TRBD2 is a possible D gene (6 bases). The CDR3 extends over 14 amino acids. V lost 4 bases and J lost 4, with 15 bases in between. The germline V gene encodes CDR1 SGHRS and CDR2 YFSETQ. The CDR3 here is CASSPGDLEYEQYF. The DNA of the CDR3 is TGCGCCAGCAGCCCGGGAGATTTGGAGTACGAGCAGTACTTC.

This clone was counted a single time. The CDR3 protein is CATGVGGAYQPQHF. The CDR3 coding sequence is TGTGCCACCGGAGTAGGGGGGGCGTATCAGCCCCAGCATTTT. V and J are TRBV6-5 and TRBJ1-5, with D possibly being TRBD1 (6 bases). This CDR3 region has 14 residues. The germline gives CDR1 MNHEY, CDR2 SVGAGI. Trimming left V 10 bases short and J 5 bases short, with 18 bases between.

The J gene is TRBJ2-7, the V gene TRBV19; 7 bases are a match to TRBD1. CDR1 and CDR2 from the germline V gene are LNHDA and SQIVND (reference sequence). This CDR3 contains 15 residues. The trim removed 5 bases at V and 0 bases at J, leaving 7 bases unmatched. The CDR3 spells CASSLTGTDSYEQYF. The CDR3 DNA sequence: TGTGCCAGTAGTTTAACCGGGACAGACTCCTACGAGCAGTACTTC.

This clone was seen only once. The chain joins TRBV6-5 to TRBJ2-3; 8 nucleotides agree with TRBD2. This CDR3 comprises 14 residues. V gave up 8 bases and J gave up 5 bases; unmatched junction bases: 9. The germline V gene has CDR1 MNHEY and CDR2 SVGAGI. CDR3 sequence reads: CASAPRGGQDTQYF. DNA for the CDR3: TGTGCCAGCGCTCCCCGGGGGGGCCAAGATACGCAGTATTTT.

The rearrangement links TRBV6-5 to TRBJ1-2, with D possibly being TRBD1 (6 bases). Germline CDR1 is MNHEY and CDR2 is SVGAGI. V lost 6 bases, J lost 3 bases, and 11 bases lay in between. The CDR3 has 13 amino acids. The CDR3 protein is CASRVQGDYGYTF. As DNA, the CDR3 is TGTGCCAGCAGAGTACAGGGAGACTATGGCTACACCTTC.

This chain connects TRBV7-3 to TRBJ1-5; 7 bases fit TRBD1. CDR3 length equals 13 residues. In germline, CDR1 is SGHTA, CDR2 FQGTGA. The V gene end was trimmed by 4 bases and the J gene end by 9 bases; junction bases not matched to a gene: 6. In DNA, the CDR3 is TGTGCCAGCAGCTCAACAGGGGAAGGGCCCCAGCATTTT. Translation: CASSSTGEGPQHF.

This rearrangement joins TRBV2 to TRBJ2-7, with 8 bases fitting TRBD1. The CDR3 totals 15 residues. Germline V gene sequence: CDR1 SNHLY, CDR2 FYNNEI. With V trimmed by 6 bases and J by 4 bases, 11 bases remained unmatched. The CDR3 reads CASRITQGAQYEQYF. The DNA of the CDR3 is TGTGCCAGCAGGATCACCCAGGGGGCGCAATACGAGCAGTACTTC.

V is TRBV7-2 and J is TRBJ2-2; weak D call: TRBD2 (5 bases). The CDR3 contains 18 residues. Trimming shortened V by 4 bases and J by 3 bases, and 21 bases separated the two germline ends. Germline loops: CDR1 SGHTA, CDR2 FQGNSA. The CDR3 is CASSSYEGSDAYTGELFF. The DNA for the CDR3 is TGTGCCAGCAGCTCCTATGAGGGCTCCGACGCTTACACCGGGGAGCTGTTTTTT.

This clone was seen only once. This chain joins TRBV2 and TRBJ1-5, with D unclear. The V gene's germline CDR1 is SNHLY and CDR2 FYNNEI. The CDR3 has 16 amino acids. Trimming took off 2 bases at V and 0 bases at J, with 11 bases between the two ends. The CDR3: CASSERQSISNQPQHF. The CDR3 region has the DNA TGTGCCAGCAGTGAACGCCAGTCGATTAGCAATCAGCCCCAGCATTTT.

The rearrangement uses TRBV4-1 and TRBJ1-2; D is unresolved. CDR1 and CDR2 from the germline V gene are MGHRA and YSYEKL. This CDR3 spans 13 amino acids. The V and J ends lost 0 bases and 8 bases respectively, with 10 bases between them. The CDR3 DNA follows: TGCGCCAGCAGCCAAGATCCCAGGTTCGGCTACACCTTC. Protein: CASSQDPRFGYTF.

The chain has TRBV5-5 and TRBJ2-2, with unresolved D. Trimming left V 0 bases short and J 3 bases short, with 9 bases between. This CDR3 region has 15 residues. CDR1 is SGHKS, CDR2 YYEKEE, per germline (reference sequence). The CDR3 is CASSLGGGYTGELFF. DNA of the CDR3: TGTGCCAGCAGCTTGGGTGGTGGCTACACCGGGGAGCTGTTTTTT.

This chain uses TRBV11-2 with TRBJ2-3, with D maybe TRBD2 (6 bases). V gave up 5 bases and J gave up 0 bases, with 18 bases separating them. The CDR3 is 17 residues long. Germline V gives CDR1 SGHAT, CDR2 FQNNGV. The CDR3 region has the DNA TGTGCCAGCAGCCCCCGACTAACGGGGGATAGCACAGATACGCAGTATTTT. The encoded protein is CASSPRLTGDSTDTQYF.

The CDR3, as DNA: TGTGCCAGCAGCGTAAACCCGGACACCGGGGAGCTGTTTTTT. It specifies CASSVNPDTGELFF. This chain links TRBV9 with TRBJ2-2; no reliable D call. Trimming removed 1 base at V and 3 bases at J, with 7 bases between. Germline assignment: CDR1 SGDLS and CDR2 YYNGEE. The length of the CDR3 is 14 residues. Based on the CDR3 plus reference TRBV9 and TRBJ2-2, the full variable domain is DSGVTQTPKHLITATGQRVTLRCSPRSGDLSVYWYQQSLDQGLQFLIQYYNGEERAKGNILERFSAQQFPDLHSELNLSSLELGDSALYFCASSVNPDTGELFFGEGSRLTVL.

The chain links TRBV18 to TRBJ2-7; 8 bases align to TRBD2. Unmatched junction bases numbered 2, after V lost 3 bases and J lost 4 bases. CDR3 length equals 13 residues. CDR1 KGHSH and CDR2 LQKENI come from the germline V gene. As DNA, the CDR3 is TGTGCCAGCTCACCTGGGACTAGGTACGAGCAGTACTTC. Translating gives CASSPGTRYEQYF.

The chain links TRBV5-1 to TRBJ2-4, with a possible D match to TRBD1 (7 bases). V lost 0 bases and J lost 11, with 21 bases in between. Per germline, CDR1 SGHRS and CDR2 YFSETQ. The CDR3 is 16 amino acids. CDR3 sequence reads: CASSLGMEGAASFQYF. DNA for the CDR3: TGCGCCAGCAGCTTGGGGATGGAGGGGGCGGCGTCTTTTCAGTACTTC.

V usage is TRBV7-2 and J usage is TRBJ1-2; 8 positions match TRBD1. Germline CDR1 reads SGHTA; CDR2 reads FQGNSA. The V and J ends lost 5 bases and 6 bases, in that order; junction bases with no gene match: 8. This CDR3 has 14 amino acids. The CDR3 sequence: CASSQRTGHNGYTF. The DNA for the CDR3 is TGTGCCAGCAGCCAACGGACAGGGCACAATGGCTACACCTTC.

CDR3 nucleotides: TGTGCCAGCAGCGTAGACCCAGCTGGGGGGGCGGCAGATACGCAGTATTTT. Amino acid sequence: CASSVDPAGGAADTQYF. The rearrangement links TRBV9 to TRBJ2-3, with TRBD2 as a possible D gene (7 bases). The V gene's germline CDR1 is SGDLS and CDR2 YYNGEE. V gave up 0 bases and J gave up 4 bases, with 18 bases separating them. This CDR3 region has 17 residues. The full variable domain, with the rest looked up from reference TRBV9 and TRBJ2-3, is DSGVTQTPKHLITATGQRVTLRCSPRSGDLSVYWYQQSLDQGLQFLIQYYNGEERAKGNILERFSAQQFPDLHSELNLSSLELGDSALYFCASSVDPAGGAADTQYFGPGTRLTVL.

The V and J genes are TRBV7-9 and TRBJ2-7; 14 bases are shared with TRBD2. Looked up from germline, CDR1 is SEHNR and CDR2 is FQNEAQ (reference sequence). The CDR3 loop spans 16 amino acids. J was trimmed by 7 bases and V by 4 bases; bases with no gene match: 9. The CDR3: CASSSKTSGGAREQYF. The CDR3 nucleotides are TGTGCCAGCAGCTCGAAGACTAGCGGGGGGGCTAGGGAGCAGTACTTC.

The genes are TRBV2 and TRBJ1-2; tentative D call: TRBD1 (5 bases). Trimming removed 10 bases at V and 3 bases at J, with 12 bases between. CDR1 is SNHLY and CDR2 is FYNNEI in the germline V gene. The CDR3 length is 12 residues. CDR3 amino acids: CATSQGDYGYTF. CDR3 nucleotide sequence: TGTGCCACGAGCCAGGGCGACTATGGCTACACCTTC.